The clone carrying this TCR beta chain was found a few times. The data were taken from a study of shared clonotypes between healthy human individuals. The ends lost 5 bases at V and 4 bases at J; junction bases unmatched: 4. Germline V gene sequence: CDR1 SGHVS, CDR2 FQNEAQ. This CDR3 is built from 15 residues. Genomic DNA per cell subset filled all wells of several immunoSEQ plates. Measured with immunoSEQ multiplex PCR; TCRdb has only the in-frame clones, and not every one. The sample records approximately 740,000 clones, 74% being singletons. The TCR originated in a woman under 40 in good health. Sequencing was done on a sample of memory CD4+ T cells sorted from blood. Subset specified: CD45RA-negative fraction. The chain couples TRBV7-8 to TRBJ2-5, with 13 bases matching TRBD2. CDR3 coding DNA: TGTGCCAGCAGCGCCGGACTAGCGGGAGCAGAGACCCAGTACTTC. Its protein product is CASSAGLAGAETQYF.